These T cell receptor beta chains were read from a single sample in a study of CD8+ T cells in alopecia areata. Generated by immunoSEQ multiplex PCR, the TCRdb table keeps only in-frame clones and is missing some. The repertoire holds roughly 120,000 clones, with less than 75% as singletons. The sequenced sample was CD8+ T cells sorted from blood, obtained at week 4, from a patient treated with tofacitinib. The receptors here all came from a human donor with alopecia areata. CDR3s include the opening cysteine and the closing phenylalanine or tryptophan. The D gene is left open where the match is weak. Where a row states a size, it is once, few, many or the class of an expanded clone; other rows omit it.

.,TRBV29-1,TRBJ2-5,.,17,TGCAGCGTTGAAGATCATGTCCAACTCCACCTTAAAAAGGCCCAGTACTTC,CSVEDHVQLHLKKAQYF
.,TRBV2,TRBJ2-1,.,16,TGTGCCAGCAGTGTTACCGGGGGGCGACAATACAATGAGCAGTTCTTC,CASSVTGGRQYNEQFF
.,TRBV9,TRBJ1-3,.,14,TGTGCCAGCAGTGGGACCTCCTCTGGAAACACCATATATTTT,CASSGTSSGNTIYF
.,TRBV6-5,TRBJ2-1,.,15,TGTGCCAGCAGTGGGGGTTGGGGCGGAGGAGATGAGCAGTTCTTC,CASSGGWGGGDEQFF
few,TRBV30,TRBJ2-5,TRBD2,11,TGTGGTGGCGGGGGGGCAGAGACCCAGTACTTC,CGGGGAETQYF
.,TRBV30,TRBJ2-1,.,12,TGTGCCTGGAGCACCCCTTACAATGAGCAGTTCTTC,CAWSTPYNEQFF
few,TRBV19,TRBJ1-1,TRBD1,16,TGTGCCAGTAGTCTTGGCTTCGGGGACAGGGGCTCTGAAGCTTTCTTT,CASSLGFGDRGSEAFF
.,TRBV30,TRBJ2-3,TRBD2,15,TGTGCCTGGAGCCTAGCGGGGGGGCCTACAGATACGCAGTATTTT,CAWSLAGGPTDTQYF
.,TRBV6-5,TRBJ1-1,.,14,TGTGCCAGCAGCGACCAGGGTACCGTCACTGAAGCTTTCTTT,CASSDQGTVTEAFF
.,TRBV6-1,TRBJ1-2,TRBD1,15,TGTGCCAGCAGTGTTTTACAGGGGGCCGGCTATGGCTACACCTTC,CASSVLQGAGYGYTF
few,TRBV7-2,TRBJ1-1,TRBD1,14,TGTGCCAGCAGCCCGCAGGGGGCGGACACTGAAGCTTTCTTT,CASSPQGADTEAFF
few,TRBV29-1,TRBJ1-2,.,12,TGCAGCGTTGACGCTTCCGACTATGGCTACACCTTC,CSVDASDYGYTF
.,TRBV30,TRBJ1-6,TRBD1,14,TGTGCCTGGAGTACCGGGACAGGGGTGGAACCCCTCCACTTT,CAWSTGTGVEPLHF
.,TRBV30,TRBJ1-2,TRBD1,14,TGTGCCTGGAGTGGACCTTCAGGGGGTCGTGGCTACACCTTC,CAWSGPSGGRGYTF
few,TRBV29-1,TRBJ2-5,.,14,TGCAGCGTTGAAGACCCTCGACAGGTAGAGACCCAGTACTTC,CSVEDPRQVETQYF
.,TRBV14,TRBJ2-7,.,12,TGTGCCAGCAGCCCGAACACCTACGAGCAGTACTTC,CASSPNTYEQYF
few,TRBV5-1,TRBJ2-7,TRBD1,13,TGCGCCAGCAGCCCGGGACAGTCCTACGAGCAGTACTTC,CASSPGQSYEQYF
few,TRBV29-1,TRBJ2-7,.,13,TGCAGCGTTGAAAACCTCCTGGGGGGCGAGCAGTACTTC,CSVENLLGGEQYF
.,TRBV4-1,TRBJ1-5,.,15,TGCGCCAGCAGCCAAAGGGAAGGGAGCAATCAGCCCCAGCATTTT,CASSQREGSNQPQHF
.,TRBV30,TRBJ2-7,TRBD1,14,TGTGCCTGGAGTGGGGGACAGGGGGCGAACGAGCAGTACTTC,CAWSGGQGANEQYF
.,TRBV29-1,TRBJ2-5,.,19,TGCAGCGTTGAAGATTTGCCCCCCATGGGTTTGGCGTCTCAAGAGACCCAGTACTTC,CSVEDLPPMGLASQETQYF
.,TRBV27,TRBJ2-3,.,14,TGTGCCAGCAGTTTGACAGGAAGAGAAGATACGCAGTATTTT,CASSLTGREDTQYF
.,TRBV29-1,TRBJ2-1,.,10,TGCAGCGTTCGTTTGGACGGGCAGTTCTTC,CSVRLDGQFF
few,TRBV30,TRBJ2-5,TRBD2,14,TGTGCCTACGACACGGGGGGGTACCAAGAGACCCAGTACTTC,CAYDTGGYQETQYF
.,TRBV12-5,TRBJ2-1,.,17,TGTGCTAGTGGTTTGGACCAACAGGCGGCATCGTACAATGAGCAGTTCTTC,CASGLDQQAASYNEQFF
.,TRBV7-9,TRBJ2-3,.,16,TGTGCCAGCAGCTTCACGGAATCTCCCCCGGGAGATACGCAGTATTTT,CASSFTESPPGDTQYF
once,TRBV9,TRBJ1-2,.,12,TGTGCCAGCAGTACAGGGCTCTCTGGCTACACCTTC,CASSTGLSGYTF
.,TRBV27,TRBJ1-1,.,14,TGTGCCAGCAGTTTATTAACAGGGAACACTGAAGCTTTCTTT,CASSLLTGNTEAFF
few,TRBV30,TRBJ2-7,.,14,TGTGCCTGGAGCCCGACAGGAGACCTCTACGAGCAGTACTTC,CAWSPTGDLYEQYF
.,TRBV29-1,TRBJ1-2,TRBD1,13,TGCAGCGTGCGGGACAGGGCCGAGGGCATCTACACCTTC,CSVRDRAEGIYTF
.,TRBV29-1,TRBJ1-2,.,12,TGCAGCGTCCCAAAGGGAGGGAACGGCTACACCTTC,CSVPKGGNGYTF
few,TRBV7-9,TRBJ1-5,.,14,TGTGCCAGCAGCTTAGGGGAGATCTCCGAGCCCCAGCATTTT,CASSLGEISEPQHF
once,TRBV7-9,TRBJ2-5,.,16,TGTGCCAGCAGCTTAGGATATTCTGGGACCCAAGAGACCCAGTACTTC,CASSLGYSGTQETQYF
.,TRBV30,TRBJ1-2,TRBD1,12,TGTGCCTACACGGGACAGTTCTATGGCTACACCTTC,CAYTGQFYGYTF
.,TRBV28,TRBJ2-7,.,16,TGTGCCAGCAGTTTCGCGTTAAGGTCCAACTCCTACGAGCAGTACTTC,CASSFALRSNSYEQYF
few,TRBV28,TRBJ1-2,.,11,TGTGCCAGCAGTTTCCAAGACCGGTACACCTTC,CASSFQDRYTF
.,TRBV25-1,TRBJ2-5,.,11,TGTGCCACCGGGGGGCAGCAGACCCAGTACTTC,CATGGQQTQYF
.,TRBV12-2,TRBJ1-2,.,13,TGTGCAAGTCGCTTCCAGGCAGACCATGGCTACACCTTC,CASRFQADHGYTF
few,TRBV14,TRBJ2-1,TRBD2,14,TGTGCCAGCAGCCAAGAACTAGCGGGGGGGCCGGAGTTCTTC,CASSQELAGGPEFF
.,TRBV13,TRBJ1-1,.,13,TGTGCCAGCAGCCAAGACGGATACACTGAAGCTTTCTTT,CASSQDGYTEAFF
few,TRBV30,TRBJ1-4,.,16,TGTGCCTGGAGCGCCGGACACATGGGCACTAATGAAAAACTGTTTTTT,CAWSAGHMGTNEKLFF
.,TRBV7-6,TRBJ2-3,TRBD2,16,TGTGCCAGCAGCCCAAGCAGCGGGGTCGGCACAGATACGCAGTATTTT,CASSPSSGVGTDTQYF
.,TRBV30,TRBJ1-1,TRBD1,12,TGTGCCTGGGGACAGGTAAACACTGAAGCTTTCTTT,CAWGQVNTEAFF
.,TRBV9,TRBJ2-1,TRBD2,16,TGTGCCAGCAGCGCAACAACTAGCGCACCGTTCAATGAGCAGTTCTTC,CASSATTSAPFNEQFF
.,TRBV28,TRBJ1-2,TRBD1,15,TGTGCCAGCAGTTCGACAGGGGTGATAAACTATGGCTACACCTTC,CASSSTGVINYGYTF
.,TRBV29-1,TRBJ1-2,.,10,TGCAGCGTTGGGGGAGCAGGCTACACCTTC,CSVGGAGYTF
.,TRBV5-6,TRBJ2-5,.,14,TGTGCCAGCAGCTTCCCTCTGGGGAAAGAGACCCAGTACTTC,CASSFPLGKETQYF
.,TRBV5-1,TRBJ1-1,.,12,TGCGCCAGCAGCTTGGTTGGTTCTGAAGCTTTCTTT,CASSLVGSEAFF
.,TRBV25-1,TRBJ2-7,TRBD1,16,TGTGCCAGCAGTGAATATCCAATCCGTGACAGGGCCGAGCAGTACTTC,CASSEYPIRDRAEQYF
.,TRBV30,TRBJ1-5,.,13,TGTGCCTGGAGTGTAGGTCCGGGGCAGCCCCAGCATTTT,CAWSVGPGQPQHF
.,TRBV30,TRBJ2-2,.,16,TGTGCCTGGAATGGGGACACCGCTGATTGGTCCGGGGAGCTGTTTTTT,CAWNGDTADWSGELFF
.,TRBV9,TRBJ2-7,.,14,TGTGCCAGCAGCGTAGTAGGGTTCCAGGACGAGCAGTACTTC,CASSVVGFQDEQYF
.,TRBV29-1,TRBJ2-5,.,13,TGCAGCGCCCGACATAGCTTCCAAGAGACCCAGTACTTC,CSARHSFQETQYF
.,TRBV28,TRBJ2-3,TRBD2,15,TGTGCCAGCTGCGGGACTAGCGCTATCACAGATACGCAGTATTTT,CASCGTSAITDTQYF
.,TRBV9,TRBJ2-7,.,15,TGTGCCAGCAGCGTAGCTGGAGATTTCTCCTACGAGCAGTACTTC,CASSVAGDFSYEQYF
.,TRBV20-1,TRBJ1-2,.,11,TGCAGTGCTAGGTCTGACTATGGCTACACCTTC,CSARSDYGYTF
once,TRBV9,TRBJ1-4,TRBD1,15,TGTGCCAGCAGCGCGACCGGGACAGGGGGTGAAAAACTGTTTTTT,CASSATGTGGEKLFF
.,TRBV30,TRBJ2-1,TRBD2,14,TGTGCCTGGAGTGTCACAGCGGGGAACAATGAGCAGTTCTTC,CAWSVTAGNNEQFF
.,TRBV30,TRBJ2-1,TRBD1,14,TGTGCCTGGAGTTCGGGACAGGGTAAAAATGAGCAGTTCTTC,CAWSSGQGKNEQFF
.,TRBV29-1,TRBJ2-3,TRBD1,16,TGCAGCGTTGAAGATGGGACAGGGGTATATGCAGATACGCAGTATTTT,CSVEDGTGVYADTQYF